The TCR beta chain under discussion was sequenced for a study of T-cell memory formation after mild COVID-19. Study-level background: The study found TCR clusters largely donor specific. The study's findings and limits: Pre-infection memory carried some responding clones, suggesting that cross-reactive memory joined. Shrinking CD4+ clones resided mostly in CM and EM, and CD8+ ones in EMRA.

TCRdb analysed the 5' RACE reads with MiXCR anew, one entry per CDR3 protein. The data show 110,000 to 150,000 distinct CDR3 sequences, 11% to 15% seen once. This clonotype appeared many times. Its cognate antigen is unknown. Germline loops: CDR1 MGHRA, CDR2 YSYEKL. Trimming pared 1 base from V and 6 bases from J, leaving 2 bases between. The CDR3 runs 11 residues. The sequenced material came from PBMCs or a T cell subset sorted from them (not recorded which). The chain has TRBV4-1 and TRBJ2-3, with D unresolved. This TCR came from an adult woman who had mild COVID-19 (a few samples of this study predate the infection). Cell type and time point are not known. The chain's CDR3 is CASSQGDTQYF. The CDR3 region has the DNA TGCGCCAGCAGCCAAGGGGATACGCAGTATTTT.